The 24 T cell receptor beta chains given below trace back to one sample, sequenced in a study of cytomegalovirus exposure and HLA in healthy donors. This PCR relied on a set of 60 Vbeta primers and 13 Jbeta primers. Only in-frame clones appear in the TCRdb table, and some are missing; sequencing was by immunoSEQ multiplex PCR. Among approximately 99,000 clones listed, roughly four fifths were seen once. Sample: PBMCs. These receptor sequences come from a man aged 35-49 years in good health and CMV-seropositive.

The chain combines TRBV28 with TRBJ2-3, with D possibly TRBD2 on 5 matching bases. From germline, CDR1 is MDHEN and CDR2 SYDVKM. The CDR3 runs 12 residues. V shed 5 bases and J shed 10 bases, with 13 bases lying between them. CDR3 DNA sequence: TGTGCCAGCAGTCAGGACCGGCGGGCGCAGTATTTT. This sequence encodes CASSQDRRAQYF.

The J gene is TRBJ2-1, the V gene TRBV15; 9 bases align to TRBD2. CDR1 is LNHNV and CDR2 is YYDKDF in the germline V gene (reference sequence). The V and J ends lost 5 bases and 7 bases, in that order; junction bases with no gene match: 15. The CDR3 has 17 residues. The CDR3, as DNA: TGTGCCACCAGCTCTCGCCGAGGCGGGAGGGCCTTAAATGAGCAGTTCTTC. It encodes CATSSRRGGRALNEQFF.

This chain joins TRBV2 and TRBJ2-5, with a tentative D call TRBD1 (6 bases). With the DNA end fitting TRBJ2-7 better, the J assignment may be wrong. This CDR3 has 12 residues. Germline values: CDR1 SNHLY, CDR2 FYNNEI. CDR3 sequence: CASSKQGDEQYF. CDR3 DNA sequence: TGTGCCAGCAGTAAACAGGGAGACGAGCAGTACTTC.

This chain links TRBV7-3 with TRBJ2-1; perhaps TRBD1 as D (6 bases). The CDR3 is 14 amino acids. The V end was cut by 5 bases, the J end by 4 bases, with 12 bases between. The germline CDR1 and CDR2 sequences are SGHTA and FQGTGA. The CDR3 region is CASSPQDSYNEQFF. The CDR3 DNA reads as TGTGCCAGCAGCCCACAGGACAGTTACAATGAGCAGTTCTTC.

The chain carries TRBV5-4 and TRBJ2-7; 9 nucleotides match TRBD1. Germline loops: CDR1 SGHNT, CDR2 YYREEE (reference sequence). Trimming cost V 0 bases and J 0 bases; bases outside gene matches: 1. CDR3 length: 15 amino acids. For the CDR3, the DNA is TGTGCCAGCAGCTTGGTGGGACAGGGCTCCTACGAGCAGTACTTC. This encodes CASSLVGQGSYEQYF.

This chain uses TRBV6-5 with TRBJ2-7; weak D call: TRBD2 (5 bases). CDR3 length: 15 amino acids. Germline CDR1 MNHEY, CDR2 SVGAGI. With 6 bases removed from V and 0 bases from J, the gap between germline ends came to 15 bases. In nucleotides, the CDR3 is TGTGCCAGCAGCCACGGTTCGGGGAGCTCCTACGAGCAGTACTTC. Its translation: CASSHGSGSSYEQYF.

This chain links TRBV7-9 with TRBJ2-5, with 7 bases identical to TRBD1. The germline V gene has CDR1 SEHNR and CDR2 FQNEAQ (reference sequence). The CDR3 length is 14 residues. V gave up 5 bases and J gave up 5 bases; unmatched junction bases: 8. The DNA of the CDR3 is TGTGCCAGCAGCCCAGGGGGTTCGAGGGAGACCCAGTACTTC. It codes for CASSPGGSRETQYF.

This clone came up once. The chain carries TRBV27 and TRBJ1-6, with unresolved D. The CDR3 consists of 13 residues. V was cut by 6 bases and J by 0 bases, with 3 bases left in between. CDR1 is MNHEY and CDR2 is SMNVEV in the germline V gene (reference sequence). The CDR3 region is CASRSSYNSPLHF. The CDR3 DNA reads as TGTGCCAGCAGGAGCTCCTATAATTCACCCCTCCACTTT.

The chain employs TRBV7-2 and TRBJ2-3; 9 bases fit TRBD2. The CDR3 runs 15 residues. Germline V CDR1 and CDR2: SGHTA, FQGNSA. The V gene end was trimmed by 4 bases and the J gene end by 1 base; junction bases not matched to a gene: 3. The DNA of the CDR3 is TGTGCCAGCAGCTCCTGGACTAGCGGCACAGATACGCAGTATTTT. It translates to CASSSWTSGTDTQYF. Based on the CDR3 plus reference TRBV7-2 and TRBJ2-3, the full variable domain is GAGVSQSPSNKVTEKGKDVELRCDPISGHTALYWYRQSLGQGLEFLIYFQGNSAPDKSGLPSDRFSAERTGGSVSTLTIQRTQQEDSAVYLCASSSWTSGTDTQYFGPGTRLTVL.

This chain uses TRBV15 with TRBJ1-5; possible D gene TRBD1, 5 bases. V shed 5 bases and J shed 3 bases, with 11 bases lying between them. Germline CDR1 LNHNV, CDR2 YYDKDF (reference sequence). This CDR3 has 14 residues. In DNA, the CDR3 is TGTGCCACCAGCCTGGACACCTTCAATCAGCCCCAGCATTTT. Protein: CATSLDTFNQPQHF.

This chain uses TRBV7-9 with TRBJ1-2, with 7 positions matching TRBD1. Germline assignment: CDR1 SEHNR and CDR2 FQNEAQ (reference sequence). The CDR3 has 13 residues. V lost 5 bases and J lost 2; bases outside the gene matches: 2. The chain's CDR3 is CASSQTGNYGYTF. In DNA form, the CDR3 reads TGTGCCAGCAGCCAGACAGGGAACTATGGCTACACCTTC. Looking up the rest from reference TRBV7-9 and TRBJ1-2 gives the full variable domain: DTGVSQNPRHKITKRGQNVTFRCDPISEHNRLYWYRQTLGQGPEFLTYFQNEAQLEKSRLLSDRFSAERPKGSFSTLEIQRTEQGDSAMYLCASSQTGNYGYTFGSGTRLTVV.

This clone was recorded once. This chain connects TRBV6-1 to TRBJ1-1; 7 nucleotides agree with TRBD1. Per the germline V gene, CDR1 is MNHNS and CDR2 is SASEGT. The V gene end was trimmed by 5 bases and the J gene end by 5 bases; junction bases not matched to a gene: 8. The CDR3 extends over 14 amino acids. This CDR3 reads CASSKTGERTEAFF. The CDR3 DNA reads TGTGCCAGCAGTAAAACAGGGGAGCGAACTGAAGCTTTCTTT.

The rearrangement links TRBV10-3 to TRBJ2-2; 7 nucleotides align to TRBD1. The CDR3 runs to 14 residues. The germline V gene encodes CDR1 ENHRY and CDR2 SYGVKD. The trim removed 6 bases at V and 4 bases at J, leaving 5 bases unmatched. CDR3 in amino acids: CAIRGAGGTGELFF. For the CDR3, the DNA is TGTGCCATCAGGGGGGCAGGGGGCACCGGGGAGCTGTTTTTT.

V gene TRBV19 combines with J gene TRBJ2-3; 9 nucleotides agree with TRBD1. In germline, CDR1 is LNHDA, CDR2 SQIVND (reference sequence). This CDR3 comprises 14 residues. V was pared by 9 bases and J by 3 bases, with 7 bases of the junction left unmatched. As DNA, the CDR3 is TGTGCCAGCCGAGACAGGGGGGGGACAGATACGCAGTATTTT. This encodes CASRDRGGTDTQYF. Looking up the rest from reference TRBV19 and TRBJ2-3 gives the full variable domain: DGGITQSPKYLFRKEGQNVTLSCEQNLNHDAMYWYRQDPGQGLRLIYYSQIVNDFQKGDIAEGYSVSREKKESFPLTVTSAQKNPTAFYLCASRDRGGTDTQYFGPGTRLTVL.

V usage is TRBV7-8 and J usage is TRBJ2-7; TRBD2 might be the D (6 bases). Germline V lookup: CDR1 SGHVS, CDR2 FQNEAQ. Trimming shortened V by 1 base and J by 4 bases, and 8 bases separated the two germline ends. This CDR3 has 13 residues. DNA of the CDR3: TGTGCCAGCAGCTTAGGGGGGGATTACGAGCAGTACTTC. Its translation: CASSLGGDYEQYF.

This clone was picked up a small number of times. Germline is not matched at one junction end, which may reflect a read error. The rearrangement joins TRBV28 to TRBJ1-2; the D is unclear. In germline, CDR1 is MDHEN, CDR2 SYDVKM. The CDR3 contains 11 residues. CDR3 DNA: TGCTTTGCGGGCGGCTTCTATGGCTACACCTTC. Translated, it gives CFAGGFYGYTF.

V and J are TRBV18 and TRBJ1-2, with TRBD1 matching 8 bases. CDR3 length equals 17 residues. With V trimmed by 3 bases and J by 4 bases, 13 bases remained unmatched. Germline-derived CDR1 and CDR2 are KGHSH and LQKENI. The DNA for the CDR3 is TGTGCCAGCTCACCGACAGGGACAGGACTCTTACCCTATGGCTACACCTTC. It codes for CASSPTGTGLLPYGYTF.

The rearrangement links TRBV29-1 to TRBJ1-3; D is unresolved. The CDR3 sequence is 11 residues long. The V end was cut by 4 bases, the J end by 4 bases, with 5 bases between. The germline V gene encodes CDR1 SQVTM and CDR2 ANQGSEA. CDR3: CSVVAGNTIYF. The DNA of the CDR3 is TGCAGCGTTGTCGCGGGAAACACCATATATTTT.

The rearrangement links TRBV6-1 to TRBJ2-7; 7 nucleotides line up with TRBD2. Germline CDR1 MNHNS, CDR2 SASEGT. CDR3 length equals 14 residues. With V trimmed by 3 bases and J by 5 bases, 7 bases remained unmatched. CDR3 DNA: TGTGCCAGCAGTGACCGGCGGGAGCGGCACGAGCAGTACTTC. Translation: CASSDRRERHEQYF.

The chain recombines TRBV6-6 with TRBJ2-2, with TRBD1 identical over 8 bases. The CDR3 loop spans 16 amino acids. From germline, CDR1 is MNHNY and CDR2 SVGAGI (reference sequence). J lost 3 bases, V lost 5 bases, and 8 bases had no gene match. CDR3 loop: CASSQIGQGDTGELFF. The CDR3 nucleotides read TGTGCCAGCAGTCAGATCGGACAGGGAGACACCGGGGAGCTGTTTTTT.

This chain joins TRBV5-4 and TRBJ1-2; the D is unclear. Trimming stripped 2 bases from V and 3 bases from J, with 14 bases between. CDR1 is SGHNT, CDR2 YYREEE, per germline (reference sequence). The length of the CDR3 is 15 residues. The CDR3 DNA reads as TGTGCCAGCAGCTTTATGGCCCAAATCGACTATGGCTACACCTTC. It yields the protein CASSFMAQIDYGYTF.

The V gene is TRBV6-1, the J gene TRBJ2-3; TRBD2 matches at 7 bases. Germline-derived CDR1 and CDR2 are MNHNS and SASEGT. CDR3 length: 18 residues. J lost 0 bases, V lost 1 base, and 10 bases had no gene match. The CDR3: CASSEGVSSGVSTDTQYF. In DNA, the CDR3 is TGTGCCAGCAGTGAAGGAGTTTCTAGCGGAGTTAGCACAGATACGCAGTATTTT.

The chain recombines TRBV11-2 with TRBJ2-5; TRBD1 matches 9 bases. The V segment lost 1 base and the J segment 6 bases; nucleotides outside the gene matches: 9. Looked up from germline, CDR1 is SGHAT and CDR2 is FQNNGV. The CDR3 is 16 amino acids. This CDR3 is CASSLGAGTGRQTQYF. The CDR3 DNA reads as TGTGCCAGCAGCTTAGGGGCCGGGACAGGGAGGCAGACCCAGTACTTC.

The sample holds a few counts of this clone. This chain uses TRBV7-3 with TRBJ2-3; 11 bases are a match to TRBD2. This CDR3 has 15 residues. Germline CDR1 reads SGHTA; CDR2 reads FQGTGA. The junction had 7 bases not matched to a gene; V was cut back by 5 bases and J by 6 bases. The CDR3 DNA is TGTGCCAGCAGCCAACGTAGCGGGGGGGAGGATACGCAGTATTTT. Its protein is CASSQRSGGEDTQYF.